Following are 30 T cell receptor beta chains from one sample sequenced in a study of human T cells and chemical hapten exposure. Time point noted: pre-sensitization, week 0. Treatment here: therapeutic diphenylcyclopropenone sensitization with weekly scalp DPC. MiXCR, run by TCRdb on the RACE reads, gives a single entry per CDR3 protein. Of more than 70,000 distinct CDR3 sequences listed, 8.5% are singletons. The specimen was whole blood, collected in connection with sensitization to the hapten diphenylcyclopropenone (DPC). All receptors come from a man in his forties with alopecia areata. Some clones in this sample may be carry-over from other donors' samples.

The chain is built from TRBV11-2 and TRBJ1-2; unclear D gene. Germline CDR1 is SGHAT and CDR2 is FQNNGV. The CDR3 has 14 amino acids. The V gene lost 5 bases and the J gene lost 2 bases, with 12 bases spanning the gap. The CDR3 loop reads CASSPPTPNYGYTF. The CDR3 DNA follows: TGTGCCAGCAGCCCCCCGACACCGAACTATGGCTACACCTTC.

DNA of the CDR3: TGTGCCTGGAGAAGACGCTGGAATGAGCAGTTCTTC. The encoded protein is CAWRRRWNEQFF. This sequence joins TRBV30 and TRBJ2-1; D uncertain. Trimming stripped 3 bases from V and 7 bases from J, with 10 bases between. The length of the CDR3 is 12 residues. Germline V gene data show CDR1 as GTSNPN and CDR2 as SVGIG (reference sequence).

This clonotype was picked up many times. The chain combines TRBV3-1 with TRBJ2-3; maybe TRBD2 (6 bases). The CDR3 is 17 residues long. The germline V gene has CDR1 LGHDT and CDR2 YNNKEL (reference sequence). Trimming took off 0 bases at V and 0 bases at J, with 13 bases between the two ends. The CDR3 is CASSQEGGGLSTDTQYF. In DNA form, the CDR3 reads TGTGCCAGCAGCCAAGAAGGAGGAGGGCTCAGCACAGATACGCAGTATTTT.

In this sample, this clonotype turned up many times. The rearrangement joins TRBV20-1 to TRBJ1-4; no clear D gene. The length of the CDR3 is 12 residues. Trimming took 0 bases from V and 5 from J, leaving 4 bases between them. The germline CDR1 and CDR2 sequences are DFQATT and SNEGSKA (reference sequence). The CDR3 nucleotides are TGCAGTGCTAGAGACCTCAATGAAAAACTGTTTTTT. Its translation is CSARDLNEKLFF.

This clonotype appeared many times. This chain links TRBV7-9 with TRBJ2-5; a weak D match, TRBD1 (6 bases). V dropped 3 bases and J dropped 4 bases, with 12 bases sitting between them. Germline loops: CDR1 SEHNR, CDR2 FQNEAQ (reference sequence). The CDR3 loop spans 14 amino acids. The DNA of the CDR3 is TGTGCCAGCAGCTTCAGGACAGATGGAGAGACCCAGTACTTC. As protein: CASSFRTDGETQYF.

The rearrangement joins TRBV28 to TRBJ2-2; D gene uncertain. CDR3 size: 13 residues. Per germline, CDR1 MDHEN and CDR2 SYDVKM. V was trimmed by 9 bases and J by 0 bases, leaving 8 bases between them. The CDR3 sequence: CASMDPNTGELFF. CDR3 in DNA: TGTGCCAGTATGGACCCGAACACCGGGGAGCTGTTTTTT.

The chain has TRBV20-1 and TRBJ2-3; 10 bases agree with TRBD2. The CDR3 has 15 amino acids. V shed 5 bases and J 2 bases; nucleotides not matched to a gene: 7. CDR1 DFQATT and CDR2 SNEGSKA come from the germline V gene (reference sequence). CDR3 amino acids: CSAQSSGSYTDTQYF. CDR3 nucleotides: TGCAGTGCTCAATCTAGCGGGAGTTACACAGATACGCAGTATTTT.

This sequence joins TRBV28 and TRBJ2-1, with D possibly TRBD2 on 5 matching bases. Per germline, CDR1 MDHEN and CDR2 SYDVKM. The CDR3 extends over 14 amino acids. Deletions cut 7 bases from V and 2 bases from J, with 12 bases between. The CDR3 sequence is CASNRLSPYNEQFF. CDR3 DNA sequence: TGTGCCAGCAACCGACTAAGCCCCTACAATGAGCAGTTCTTC.

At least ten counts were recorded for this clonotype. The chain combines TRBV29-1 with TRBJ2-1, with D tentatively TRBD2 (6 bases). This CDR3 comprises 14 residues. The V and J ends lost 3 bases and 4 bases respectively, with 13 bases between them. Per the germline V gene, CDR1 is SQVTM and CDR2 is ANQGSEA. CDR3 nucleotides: TGCAGCGTTGACCATAGCGGACTATACAATGAGCAGTTCTTC. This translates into CSVDHSGLYNEQFF.

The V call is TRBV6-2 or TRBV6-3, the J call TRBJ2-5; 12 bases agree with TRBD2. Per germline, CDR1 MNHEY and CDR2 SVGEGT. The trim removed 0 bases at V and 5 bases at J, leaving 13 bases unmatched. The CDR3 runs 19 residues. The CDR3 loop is CASSYSTSGSPRSEETQYF. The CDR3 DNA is TGTGCCAGCAGTTACTCGACTAGCGGGAGCCCCAGGTCCGAGGAGACCCAGTACTTC.

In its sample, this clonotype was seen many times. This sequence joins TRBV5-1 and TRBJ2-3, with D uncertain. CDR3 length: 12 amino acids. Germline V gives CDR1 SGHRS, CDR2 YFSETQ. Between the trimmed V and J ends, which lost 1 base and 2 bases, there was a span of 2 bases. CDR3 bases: TGCGCCAGCAGCTTGACCACAGATACGCAGTATTTT. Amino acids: CASSLTTDTQYF.

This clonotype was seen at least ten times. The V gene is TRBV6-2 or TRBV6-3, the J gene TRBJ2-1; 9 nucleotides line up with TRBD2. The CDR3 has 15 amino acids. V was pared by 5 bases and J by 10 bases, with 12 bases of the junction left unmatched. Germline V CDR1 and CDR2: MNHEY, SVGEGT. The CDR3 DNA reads TGTGCCAGCAGTGCCCCGGGTAGCGGGAGCTACGAGCAGTTCTTC. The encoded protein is CASSAPGSGSYEQFF.

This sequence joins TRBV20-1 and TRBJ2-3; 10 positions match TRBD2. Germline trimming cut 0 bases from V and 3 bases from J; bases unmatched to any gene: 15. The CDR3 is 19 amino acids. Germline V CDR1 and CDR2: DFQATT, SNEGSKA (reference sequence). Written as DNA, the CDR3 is TGCAGTGCTAGAGAGTGGCTAGCGGGAGAAGGGGGCACGACAGATACGCAGTATTTT. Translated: CSAREWLAGEGGTTDTQYF.

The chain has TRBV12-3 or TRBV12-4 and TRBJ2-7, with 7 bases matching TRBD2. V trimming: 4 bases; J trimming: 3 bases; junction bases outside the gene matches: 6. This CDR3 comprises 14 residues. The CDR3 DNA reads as TGTGCCAGCAGTTCCCTTGGCGGGAGCTACGAGCAGTACTTC. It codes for CASSSLGGSYEQYF.

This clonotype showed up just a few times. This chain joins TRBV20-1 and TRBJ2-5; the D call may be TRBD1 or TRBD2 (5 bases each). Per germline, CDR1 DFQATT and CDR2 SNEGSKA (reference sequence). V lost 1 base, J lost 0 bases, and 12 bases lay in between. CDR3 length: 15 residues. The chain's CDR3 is CSARGDGAYQETQYF. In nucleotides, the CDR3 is TGCAGTGCTAGAGGTGACGGGGCCTACCAAGAGACCCAGTACTTC.

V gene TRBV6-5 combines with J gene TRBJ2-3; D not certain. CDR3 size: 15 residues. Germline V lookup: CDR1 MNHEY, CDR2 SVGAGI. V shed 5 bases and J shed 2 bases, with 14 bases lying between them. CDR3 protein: CASSIYGPPTDTQYF. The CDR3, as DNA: TGTGCCAGCAGTATCTACGGGCCCCCCACAGATACGCAGTATTTT.

The CDR3 here is CASSSTGDQETQYF. DNA of the CDR3: TGTGCCAGCAGCTCGACAGGCGATCAAGAGACCCAGTACTTC. The chain joins TRBV7-3 to TRBJ2-5; weak D call: TRBD1 (6 bases). V was pared by 4 bases and J by 2 bases, with 11 bases between. The CDR3 runs 14 residues. Germline V gene data show CDR1 as SGHTA and CDR2 as FQGTGA.

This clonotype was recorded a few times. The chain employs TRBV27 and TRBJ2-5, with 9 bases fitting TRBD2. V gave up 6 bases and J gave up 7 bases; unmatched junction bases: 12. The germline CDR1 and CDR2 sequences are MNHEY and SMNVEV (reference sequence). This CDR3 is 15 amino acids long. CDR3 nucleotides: TGTGCCAGCAGCCCCTTACCGGGACTAGCTGGGACCCAGTACTTC. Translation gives CASSPLPGLAGTQYF.

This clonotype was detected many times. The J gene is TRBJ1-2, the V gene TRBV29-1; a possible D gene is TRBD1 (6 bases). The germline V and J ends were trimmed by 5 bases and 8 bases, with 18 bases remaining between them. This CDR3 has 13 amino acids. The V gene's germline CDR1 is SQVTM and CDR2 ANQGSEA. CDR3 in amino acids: CSVPRGRGGGYTF. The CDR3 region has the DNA TGCAGCGTTCCCCGGGGGAGGGGGGGAGGCTACACCTTC.

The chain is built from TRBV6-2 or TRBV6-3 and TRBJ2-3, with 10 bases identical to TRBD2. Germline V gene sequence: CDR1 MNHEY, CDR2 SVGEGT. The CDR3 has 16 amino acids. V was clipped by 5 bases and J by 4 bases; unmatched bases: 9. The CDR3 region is CASSHLAGGVADTQYF. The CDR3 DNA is TGTGCCAGCAGTCACTTAGCGGGAGGCGTGGCAGATACGCAGTATTTT.

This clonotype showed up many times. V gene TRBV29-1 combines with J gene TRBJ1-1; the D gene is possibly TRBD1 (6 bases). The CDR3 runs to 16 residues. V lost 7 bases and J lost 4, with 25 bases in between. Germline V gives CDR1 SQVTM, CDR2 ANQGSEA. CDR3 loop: CSAAWGPLTESTEAFF. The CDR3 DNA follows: TGCAGCGCCGCCTGGGGGCCTCTCACCGAAAGCACTGAAGCTTTCTTT. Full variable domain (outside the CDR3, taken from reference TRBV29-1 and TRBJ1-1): SAVISQKPSRDICQRGTSLTIQCQVDSQVTMMFWYRQQPGQSLTLIATANQGSEATYESGFVIDKFPISRPNLTFSTLTVSNMSPEDSSIYLCSAAWGPLTESTEAFFGQGTRLTVV.

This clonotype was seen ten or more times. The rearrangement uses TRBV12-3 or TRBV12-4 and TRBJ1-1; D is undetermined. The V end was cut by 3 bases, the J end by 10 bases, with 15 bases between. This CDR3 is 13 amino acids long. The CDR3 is CASSLTESTGAFF. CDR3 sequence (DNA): TGTGCCAGCAGTTTGACCGAATCAACGGGAGCTTTCTTT.

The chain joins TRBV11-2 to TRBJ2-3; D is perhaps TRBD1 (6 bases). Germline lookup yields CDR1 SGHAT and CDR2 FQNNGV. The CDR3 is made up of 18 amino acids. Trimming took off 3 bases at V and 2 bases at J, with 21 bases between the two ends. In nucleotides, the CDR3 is TGTGCCAGCAGCTTCAGAATTGGGGGCCTCAAAAACACAGATACGCAGTATTTT. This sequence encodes CASSFRIGGLKNTDTQYF.

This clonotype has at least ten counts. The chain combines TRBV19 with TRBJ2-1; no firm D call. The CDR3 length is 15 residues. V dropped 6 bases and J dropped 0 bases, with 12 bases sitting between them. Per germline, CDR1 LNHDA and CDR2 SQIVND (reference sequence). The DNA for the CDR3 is TGTGCCAGTAGCCGCGACACTAACTCCTACAATGAGCAGTTCTTC. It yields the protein CASSRDTNSYNEQFF.

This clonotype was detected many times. The chain's CDR3 is CAISESGVADTQYF. CDR3 nucleotides: TGTGCCATCAGTGAGTCCGGGGTAGCAGATACGCAGTATTTT. The V call is TRBV10-3, the J call TRBJ2-3; TRBD2 might be the D (5 bases). Trimming left V 0 bases short and J 4 bases short, with 8 bases between. The length of the CDR3 is 14 residues. Germline V gene data show CDR1 as ENHRY and CDR2 as SYGVKD.

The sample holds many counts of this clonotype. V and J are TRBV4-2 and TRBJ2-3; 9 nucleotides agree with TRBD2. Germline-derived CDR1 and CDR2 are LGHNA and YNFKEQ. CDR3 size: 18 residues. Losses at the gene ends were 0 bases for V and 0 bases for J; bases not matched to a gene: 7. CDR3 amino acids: CASSQERLSGGSTDTQYF. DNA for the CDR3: TGTGCCAGCAGCCAAGAGAGACTTAGCGGGGGAAGCACAGATACGCAGTATTTT.

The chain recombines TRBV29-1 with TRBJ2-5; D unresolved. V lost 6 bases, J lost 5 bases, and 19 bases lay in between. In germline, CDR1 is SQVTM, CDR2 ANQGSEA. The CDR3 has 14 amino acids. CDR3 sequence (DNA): TGCAGCGTAGACCCTTCTGGGTTCGGTGAGACCCAGTACTTC. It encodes CSVDPSGFGETQYF.

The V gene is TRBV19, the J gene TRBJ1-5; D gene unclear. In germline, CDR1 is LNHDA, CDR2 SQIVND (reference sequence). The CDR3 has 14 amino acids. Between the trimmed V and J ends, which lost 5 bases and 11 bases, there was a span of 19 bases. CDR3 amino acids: CASSLPGAHHSQHF. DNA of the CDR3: TGTGCCAGTAGTCTCCCCGGAGCCCACCATTCCCAGCATTTT.

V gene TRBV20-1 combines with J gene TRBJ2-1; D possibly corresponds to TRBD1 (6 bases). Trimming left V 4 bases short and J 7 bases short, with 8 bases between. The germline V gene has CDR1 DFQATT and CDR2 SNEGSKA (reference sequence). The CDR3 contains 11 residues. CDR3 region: CSANRVNEQFF. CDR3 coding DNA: TGCAGTGCTAACAGGGTGAATGAGCAGTTCTTC.

Here the CDR3 DNA reads TGCAGTGCTAGAGATAGCGGGAGGCCTACGCAGTATTTT. Its translation is CSARDSGRPTQYF. The chain carries TRBV20-1 and TRBJ2-3; TRBD2 agrees at 10 bases. The CDR3 sequence is 13 residues long. V dropped 0 bases and J dropped 8; count of bases not matched to a gene: 2. CDR1 is DFQATT and CDR2 is SNEGSKA in the germline V gene (reference sequence).